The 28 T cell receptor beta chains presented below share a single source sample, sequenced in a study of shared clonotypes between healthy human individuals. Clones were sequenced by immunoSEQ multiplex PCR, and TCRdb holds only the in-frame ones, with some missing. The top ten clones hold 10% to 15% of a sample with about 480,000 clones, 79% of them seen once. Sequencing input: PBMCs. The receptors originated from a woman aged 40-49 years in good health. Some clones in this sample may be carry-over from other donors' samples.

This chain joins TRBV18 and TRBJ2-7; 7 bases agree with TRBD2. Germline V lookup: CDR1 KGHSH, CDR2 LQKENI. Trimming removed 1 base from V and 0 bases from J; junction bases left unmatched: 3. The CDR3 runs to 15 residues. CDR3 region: CASSPRGGTSYEQYF. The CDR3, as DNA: TGTGCCAGCTCACCACGGGGGGGGACCTCCTACGAGCAGTACTTC.

CDR3 sequence (DNA): TGTGCCAGCAGCATCCAAGCGGGACAGTTTTCCGAGCAGTACTTC. Its translation: CASSIQAGQFSEQYF. The J gene is TRBJ2-7, the V gene TRBV7-8; D assignment may be TRBD1 or TRBD2 (7 bases each). V lost 5 bases and J lost 6, with 20 bases in between. This CDR3 comprises 15 residues. CDR1 and CDR2 (germline): SGHVS, FQNEAQ.

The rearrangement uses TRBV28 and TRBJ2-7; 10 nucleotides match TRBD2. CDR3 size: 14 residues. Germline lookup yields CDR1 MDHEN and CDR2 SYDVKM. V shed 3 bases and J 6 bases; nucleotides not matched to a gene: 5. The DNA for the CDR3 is TGTGCCAGCAGTTTGGCACTAGCGGGATCCGAGCAGTACTTC. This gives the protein CASSLALAGSEQYF.

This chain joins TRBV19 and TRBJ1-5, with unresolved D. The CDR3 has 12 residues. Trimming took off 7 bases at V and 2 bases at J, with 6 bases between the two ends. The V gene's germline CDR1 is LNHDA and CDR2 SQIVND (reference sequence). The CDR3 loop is CASIGRNQPQHF. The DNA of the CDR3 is TGTGCCAGTATCGGCCGCAATCAGCCCCAGCATTTT.

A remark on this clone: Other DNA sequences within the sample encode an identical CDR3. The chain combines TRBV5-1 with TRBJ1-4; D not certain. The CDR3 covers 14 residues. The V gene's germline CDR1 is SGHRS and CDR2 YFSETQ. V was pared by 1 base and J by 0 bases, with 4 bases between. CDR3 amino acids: CASSLTATNEKLFF. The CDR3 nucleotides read TGCGCCAGCAGCTTGACTGCAACTAATGAAAAACTGTTTTTT.

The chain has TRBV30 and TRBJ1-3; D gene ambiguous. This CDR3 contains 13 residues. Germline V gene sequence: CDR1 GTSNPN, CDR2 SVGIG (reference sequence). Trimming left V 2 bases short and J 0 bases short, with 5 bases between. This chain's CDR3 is CAWSWSSGNTIYF. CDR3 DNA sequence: TGTGCCTGGAGTTGGAGCTCTGGAAACACCATATATTTT.

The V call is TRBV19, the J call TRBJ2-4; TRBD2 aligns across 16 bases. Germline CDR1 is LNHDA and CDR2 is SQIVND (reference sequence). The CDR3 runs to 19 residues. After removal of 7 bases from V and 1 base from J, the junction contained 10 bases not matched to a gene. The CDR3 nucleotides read TGTGCCAGTATGGGGACTAGCGGGAGGGCATGGGGGGCCAAAAACATTCAGTACTTC. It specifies CASMGTSGRAWGAKNIQYF.

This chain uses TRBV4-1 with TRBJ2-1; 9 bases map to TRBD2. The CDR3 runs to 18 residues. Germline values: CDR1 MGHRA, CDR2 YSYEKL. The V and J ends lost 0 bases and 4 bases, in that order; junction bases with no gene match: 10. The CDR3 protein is CASSQEALAGRRYNEQFF. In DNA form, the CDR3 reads TGCGCCAGCAGCCAAGAGGCACTAGCGGGCCGACGTTACAATGAGCAGTTCTTC.

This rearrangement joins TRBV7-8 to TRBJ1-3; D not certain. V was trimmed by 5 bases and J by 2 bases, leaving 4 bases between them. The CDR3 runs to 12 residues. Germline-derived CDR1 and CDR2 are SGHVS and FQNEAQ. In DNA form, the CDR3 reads TGTGCCAGCAGCGCAGCTGGAAACACCATATATTTT. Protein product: CASSAAGNTIYF.

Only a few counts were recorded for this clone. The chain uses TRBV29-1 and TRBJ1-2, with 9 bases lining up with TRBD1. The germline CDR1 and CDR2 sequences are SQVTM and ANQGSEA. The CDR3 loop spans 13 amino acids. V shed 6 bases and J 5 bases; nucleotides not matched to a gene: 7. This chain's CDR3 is CSVLTGGWYGYTF. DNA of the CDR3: TGCAGCGTCCTTACAGGGGGCTGGTATGGCTACACCTTC.

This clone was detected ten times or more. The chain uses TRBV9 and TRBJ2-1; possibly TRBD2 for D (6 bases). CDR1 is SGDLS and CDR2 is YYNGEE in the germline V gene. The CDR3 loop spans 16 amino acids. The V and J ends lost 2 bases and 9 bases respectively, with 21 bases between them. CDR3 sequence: CASSVSGRARIGEQFF. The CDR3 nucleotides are TGTGCCAGCAGCGTCAGCGGGCGGGCCCGAATTGGTGAGCAGTTCTTC.

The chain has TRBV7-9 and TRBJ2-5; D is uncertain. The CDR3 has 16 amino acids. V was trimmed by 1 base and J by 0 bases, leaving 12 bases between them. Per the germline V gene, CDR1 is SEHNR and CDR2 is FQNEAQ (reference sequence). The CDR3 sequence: CASSLGLTLHQETQYF. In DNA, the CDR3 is TGTGCCAGCAGCTTAGGGTTGACTCTCCACCAAGAGACCCAGTACTTC.

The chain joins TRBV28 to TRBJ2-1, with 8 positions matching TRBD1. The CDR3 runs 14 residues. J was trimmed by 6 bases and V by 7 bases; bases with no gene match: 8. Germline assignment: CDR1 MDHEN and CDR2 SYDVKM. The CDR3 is CASTSDRVGNEQFF. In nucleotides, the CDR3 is TGTGCCAGCACCTCGGACAGGGTTGGCAATGAGCAGTTCTTC.

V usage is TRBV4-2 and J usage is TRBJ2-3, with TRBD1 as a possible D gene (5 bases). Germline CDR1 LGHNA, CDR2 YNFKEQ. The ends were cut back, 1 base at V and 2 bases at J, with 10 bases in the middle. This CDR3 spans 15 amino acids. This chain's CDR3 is CASSQAQDTTDTQYF. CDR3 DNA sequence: TGTGCCAGCAGCCAAGCACAGGATACCACAGATACGCAGTATTTT.

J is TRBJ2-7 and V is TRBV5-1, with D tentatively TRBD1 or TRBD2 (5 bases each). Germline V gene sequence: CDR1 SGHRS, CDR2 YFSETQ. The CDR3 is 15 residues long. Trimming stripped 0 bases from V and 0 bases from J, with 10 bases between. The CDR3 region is CASSLEGRVSYEQYF. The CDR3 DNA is TGCGCCAGCAGCTTGGAGGGGCGGGTCTCCTACGAGCAGTACTTC.

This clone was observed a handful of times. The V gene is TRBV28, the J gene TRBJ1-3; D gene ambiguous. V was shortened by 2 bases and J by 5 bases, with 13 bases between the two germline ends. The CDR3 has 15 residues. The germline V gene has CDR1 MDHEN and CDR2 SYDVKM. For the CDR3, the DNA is TGTGCCAGCAGTTTAACGGCGGTCACTAGAAACACCATATATTTT. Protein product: CASSLTAVTRNTIYF.

The CDR3 region has the DNA TGTGCCAGCACCATCTTCGCCGGGGAGCTGTTTTTT. As protein: CASTIFAGELFF. The chain uses TRBV28 and TRBJ2-2; D is unclear. V was pared by 7 bases and J by 6 bases, with 9 bases between. The CDR3 contains 12 residues. Germline assignment: CDR1 MDHEN and CDR2 SYDVKM.

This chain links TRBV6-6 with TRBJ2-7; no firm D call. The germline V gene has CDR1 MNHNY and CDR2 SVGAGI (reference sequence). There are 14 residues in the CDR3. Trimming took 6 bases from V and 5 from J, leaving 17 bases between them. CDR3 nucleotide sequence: TGTGCCAGCAGGGAGCTACGTCGGTTGGACGAGCAGTACTTC. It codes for CASRELRRLDEQYF.

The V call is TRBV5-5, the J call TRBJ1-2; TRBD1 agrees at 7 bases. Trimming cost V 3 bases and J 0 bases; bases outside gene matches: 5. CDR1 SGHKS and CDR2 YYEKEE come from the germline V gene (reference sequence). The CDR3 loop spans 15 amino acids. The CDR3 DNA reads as TGTGCCAGCAGCTATGGGACAGTTGCTAACTATGGCTACACCTTC. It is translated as CASSYGTVANYGYTF. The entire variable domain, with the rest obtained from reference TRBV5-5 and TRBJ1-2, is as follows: DAGVTQSPTHLIKTRGQQVTLRCSPISGHKSVSWYQQVLGQGPQFIFQYYEKEERGRGNFPDRFSARQFPNYSSELNVNALLLGDSALYLCASSYGTVANYGYTFGSGTRLTVV.

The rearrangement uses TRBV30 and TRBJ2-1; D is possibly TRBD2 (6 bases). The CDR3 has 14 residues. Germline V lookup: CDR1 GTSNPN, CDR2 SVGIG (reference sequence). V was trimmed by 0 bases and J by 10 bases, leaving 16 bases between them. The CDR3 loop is CAWSVNTWGGEQFF. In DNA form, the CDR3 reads TGTGCCTGGAGTGTAAATACTTGGGGAGGAGAGCAGTTCTTC. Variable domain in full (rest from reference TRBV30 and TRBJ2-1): SQTIHQWPATLVQPVGSPLSLECTVEGTSNPNLYWYRQAAGRGLQLLFYSVGIGQISSEVPQNLSASRPQDRQFILSSKKLLLSDSGFYLCAWSVNTWGGEQFFGPGTRLTVL.

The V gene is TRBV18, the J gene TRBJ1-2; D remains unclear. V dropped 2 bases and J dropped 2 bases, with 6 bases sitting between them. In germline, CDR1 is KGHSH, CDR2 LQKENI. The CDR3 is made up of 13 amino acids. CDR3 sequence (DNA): TGTGCCAGCTCACCAGAGGGAAACTATGGCTACACCTTC. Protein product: CASSPEGNYGYTF.

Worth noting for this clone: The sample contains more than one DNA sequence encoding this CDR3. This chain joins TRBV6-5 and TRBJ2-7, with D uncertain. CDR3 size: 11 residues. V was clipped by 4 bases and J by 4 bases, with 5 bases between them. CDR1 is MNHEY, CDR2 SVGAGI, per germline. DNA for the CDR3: TGTGCCAGCAGTTCAAGGTACGAGCAGTACTTC. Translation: CASSSRYEQYF.

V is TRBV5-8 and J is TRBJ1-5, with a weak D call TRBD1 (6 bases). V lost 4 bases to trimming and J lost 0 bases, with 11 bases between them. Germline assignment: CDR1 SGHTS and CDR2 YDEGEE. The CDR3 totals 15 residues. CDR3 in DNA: TGTGCCAGCAGCAGGGGGTATTATAGCAATCAGCCCCAGCATTTT. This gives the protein CASSRGYYSNQPQHF.

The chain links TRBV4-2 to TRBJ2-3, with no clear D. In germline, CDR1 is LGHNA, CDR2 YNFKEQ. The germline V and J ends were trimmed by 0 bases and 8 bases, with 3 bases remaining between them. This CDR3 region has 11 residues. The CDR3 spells CASSQEGTQYF. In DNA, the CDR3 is TGTGCCAGCAGCCAAGAGGGTACGCAGTATTTT.

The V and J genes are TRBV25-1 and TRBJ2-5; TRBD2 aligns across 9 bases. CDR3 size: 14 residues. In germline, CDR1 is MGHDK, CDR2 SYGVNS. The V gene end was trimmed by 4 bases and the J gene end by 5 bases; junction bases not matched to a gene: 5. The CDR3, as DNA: TGTGCCAGCAGTGTGGCGGGAGGGGAGGAGACCCAGTACTTC. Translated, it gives CASSVAGGEETQYF.

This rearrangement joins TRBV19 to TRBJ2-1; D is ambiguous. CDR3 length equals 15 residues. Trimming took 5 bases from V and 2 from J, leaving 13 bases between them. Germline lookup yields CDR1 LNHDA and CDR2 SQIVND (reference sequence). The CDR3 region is CASSDLKVTYNEQFF. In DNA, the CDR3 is TGTGCCAGTAGTGATTTAAAGGTAACCTACAATGAGCAGTTCTTC.

This chain's CDR3 is CASSVEVDQETQYF. In DNA form, the CDR3 reads TGTGCCAGCAGCGTAGAGGTAGACCAAGAGACCCAGTACTTC. J is TRBJ2-5 and V is TRBV9; D gene unclear. CDR1 and CDR2 from the germline V gene are SGDLS and YYNGEE. Deletions cut 0 bases from V and 0 bases from J, with 6 bases between. CDR3 length: 14 residues.

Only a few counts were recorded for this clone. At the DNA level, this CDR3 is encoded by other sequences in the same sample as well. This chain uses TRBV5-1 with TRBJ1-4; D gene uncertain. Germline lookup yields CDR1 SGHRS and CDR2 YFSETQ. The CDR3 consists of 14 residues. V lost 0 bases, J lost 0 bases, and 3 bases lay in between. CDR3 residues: CASSLDATNEKLFF. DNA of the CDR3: TGCGCCAGCAGCTTGGATGCAACTAATGAAAAACTGTTTTTT.